The sequence of this TCR beta chain was determined in a study of cytomegalovirus exposure and HLA in healthy donors. V lost 0 bases and J 2 bases, leaving 5 bases between the germline ends. The length of the CDR3 is 13 residues. The germline gives CDR1 SGDLS, CDR2 YYNGEE. The PCR was carried out with 60 Vbeta primers and 13 Jbeta primers. Generated by immunoSEQ multiplex PCR, the TCRdb table keeps only in-frame clones and is missing some. The sample comprises 130,000 or so clones, under 75% of which are singletons, and 2% to 3% rests with the top ten. Study results and caveats: Earlier analysis looked at TCR beta V segments, and most were productive about 90% or about 30% of the time.

About this clone: The antigen remains unidentified.

The TCR comes from a woman in her forties in good health and CMV-seronegative. The sample taken for sequencing was PBMCs. The rearrangement joins TRBV9 to TRBJ2-5; TRBD1 is a possible D gene (5 bases). CDR3 coding DNA: TGTGCCAGCAGCGTAGGACAGCAAGAGACCCAGTACTTC. Translation gives CASSVGQQETQYF. Using reference TRBV9 and TRBJ2-5 for the parts outside the CDR3, the full variable domain is DSGVTQTPKHLITATGQRVTLRCSPRSGDLSVYWYQQSLDQGLQFLIQYYNGEERAKGNILERFSAQQFPDLHSELNLSSLELGDSALYFCASSVGQQETQYFGPGTRLLVL.